Following are 24 T cell receptor beta chains from one sample sequenced in a study of shared clonotypes between healthy human individuals (dated by TCRdb to between 2020 and 2021). The protocol used for the library was the immunoSEQ multiplex PCR assay. The immuneACCESS repertoire file appears here via TCRdb, limited to in-frame rearrangements. These files lack a portion of the clones; in checked studies, under half of the deficit traces to unresolved V genes, and the cause of the others is not known. The sample contains around 510,000 clones, 95% to 97% of them found a single time. Jointly, the top ten make up around 0.067% of the sample. The sequencing input was naive CD4+ T cells sorted from blood. The cell subset or site label here, explained by the study, means: CD45RA+ positively selected. Receptors were obtained from a young woman in good health.

The V and J genes are TRBV7-8 and TRBJ1-1, with D unresolved. Germline V CDR1 and CDR2: SGHVS, FQNEAQ. V shed 5 bases and J shed 6 bases, with 13 bases lying between them. CDR3 length: 13 residues. CDR3 sequence reads: CASSRRVGSEAFF. The CDR3 DNA reads TGTGCCAGCAGCCGTAGGGTGGGGTCTGAAGCTTTCTTT.

The J gene is TRBJ1-1, the V gene TRBV28; D perhaps matches TRBD1 (6 bases). The germline V and J ends were trimmed by 6 bases and 2 bases, with 16 bases remaining between them. CDR1 is MDHEN and CDR2 is SYDVKM in the germline V gene. The CDR3 extends over 15 amino acids. The CDR3 DNA follows: TGTGCCAGCAGCCACTCACAGGGCTATAACACTGAAGCTTTCTTT. Amino acid sequence: CASSHSQGYNTEAFF.

The chain is built from TRBV2 and TRBJ2-7, with D unclear. V gave up 2 bases and J gave up 6 bases, with 17 bases separating them. CDR1 SNHLY and CDR2 FYNNEI come from the germline V gene. The CDR3 covers 15 residues. The CDR3 reads CASSESSSPGGEQYF. CDR3 in DNA: TGTGCCAGCAGTGAATCATCCAGCCCAGGCGGCGAGCAGTACTTC.

The rearrangement uses TRBV29-1 and TRBJ2-1, with D hard to call. Germline CDR1 SQVTM, CDR2 ANQGSEA. The CDR3 sequence is 11 residues long. With 6 bases removed from V and 7 bases from J, the gap between germline ends came to 10 bases. CDR3 residues: CSVGEWNEQFF. CDR3 DNA: TGCAGCGTCGGAGAGTGGAATGAGCAGTTCTTC.

The CDR3 bases are TGTGCCAGCAGTAAGCGGGGTGCTGGGGCCAACGTCCTGACTTTC. This translates into CASSKRGAGANVLTF. The chain is built from TRBV7-3 and TRBJ2-6, with TRBD2 matching 7 bases. The CDR3 loop spans 15 amino acids. Germline CDR1 and CDR2: SGHTA and FQGTGA. J gave up 2 bases and V 6 bases, and 4 bases lay outside the gene matches. The full variable domain, in which reference TRBV7-3 and TRBJ2-6 provide the parts outside the CDR3, is GAGVSQTPSNKVTEKGKYVELRCDPISGHTALYWYRQSLGQGPEFLIYFQGTGAADDSGLPNDRFFAVRPEGSVSTLKIQRTERGDSAVYLCASSKRGAGANVLTFGAGSRLTVL.

This sequence joins TRBV6-5 and TRBJ2-7; no clear D gene. CDR1 MNHEY and CDR2 SVGAGI come from the germline V gene. The CDR3 runs 15 residues. V was trimmed by 0 bases and J by 7 bases, leaving 16 bases between them. CDR3 loop: CASSYSIVSSGEQYF. CDR3 DNA: TGTGCCAGCAGTTACTCGATTGTCAGCTCTGGGGAGCAGTACTTC.

The chain has TRBV28 and TRBJ1-2, with D unclear. The V and J ends lost 8 bases and 1 base respectively, with 11 bases between them. The germline gives CDR1 MDHEN, CDR2 SYDVKM. There are 13 residues in the CDR3. Written as DNA, the CDR3 is TGTGCCAGCGGAACCAGCAATAACTATGGCTACACCTTC. This gives the protein CASGTSNNYGYTF.

This clone was picked up one time. The chain couples TRBV2 to TRBJ2-5; 7 nucleotides align to TRBD2. Trimming removed 1 base from V and 2 bases from J; junction bases left unmatched: 7. The CDR3 totals 16 residues. CDR1 and CDR2 (germline): SNHLY, FYNNEI. The CDR3 DNA reads TGTGCCAGCAGTGAAGACCCACTAGCGACACAAGAGACCCAGTACTTC. Protein: CASSEDPLATQETQYF. Filled out from reference TRBV2 and TRBJ2-5, the complete variable domain reads EPEVTQTPSHQVTQMGQEVILRCVPISNHLYFYWYRQILGQKVEFLVSFYNNEISEKSEIFDDQFSVERPDGSNFTLKIRSTKLEDSAMYFCASSEDPLATQETQYFGPGTRLLVL.

The chain has TRBV11-2 and TRBJ2-2, with 11 bases identical to TRBD2. The CDR3 runs to 15 residues. CDR1 is SGHAT, CDR2 FQNNGV, per germline. Trimming cost V 4 bases and J 6 bases; bases outside gene matches: 4. The CDR3 spells CASSSLAGESGELFF. The CDR3 bases are TGTGCCAGCAGCTCACTAGCGGGAGAGTCCGGGGAGCTGTTTTTT.

The V gene is TRBV19, the J gene TRBJ2-7; 8 bases are shared with TRBD1. The CDR3 runs to 14 residues. From germline, CDR1 is LNHDA and CDR2 SQIVND (reference sequence). V shed 6 bases, J shed 3 bases, and the junction held 7 bases outside the gene matches. The CDR3 DNA sequence: TGTGCCAGTAGGTCGACAGGGGACTTCTACGAGCAGTACTTC. Amino acids: CASRSTGDFYEQYF.

The rearrangement uses TRBV10-1 and TRBJ2-1; 9 bases align to TRBD2. Germline trimming cut 8 bases from V and 8 bases from J; bases unmatched to any gene: 13. This CDR3 is 15 amino acids long. From germline, CDR1 is WNHNN and CDR2 SYGVQD (reference sequence). CDR3 bases: TGCGCCAGCTCAGCGGCGGGAGGGAGGGCGGATGAGCAGTTCTTC. Its protein product is CASSAAGGRADEQFF.

The genes are TRBV7-3 and TRBJ2-3, with 12 bases matching TRBD2. Germline assignment: CDR1 SGHTA and CDR2 FQGTGA. J lost 5 bases, V lost 5 bases, and 8 bases had no gene match. The CDR3 loop spans 16 amino acids. Written as DNA, the CDR3 is TGTGCCAGCAGCCACAGACTAGCGGGAGAGGTAGATACGCAGTATTTT. Amino acids: CASSHRLAGEVDTQYF. Full variable domain (outside the CDR3, taken from reference TRBV7-3 and TRBJ2-3): GAGVSQTPSNKVTEKGKYVELRCDPISGHTALYWYRQSLGQGPEFLIYFQGTGAADDSGLPNDRFFAVRPEGSVSTLKIQRTERGDSAVYLCASSHRLAGEVDTQYFGPGTRLTVL.

The chain combines TRBV5-1 with TRBJ1-1; D is possibly TRBD1 (5 bases). V lost 5 bases and J lost 1, with 9 bases in between. The CDR3 sequence is 13 residues long. Germline CDR1 reads SGHRS; CDR2 reads YFSETQ. This CDR3 is CASRRGGNTEAFF. The CDR3 DNA is TGCGCCAGCAGAAGGGGAGGGAACACTGAAGCTTTCTTT.

The chain combines TRBV18 with TRBJ2-3; no definite D call. The CDR3 has 15 amino acids. Per germline, CDR1 KGHSH and CDR2 LQKENI. The germline V and J ends were trimmed by 1 base and 2 bases, with 10 bases remaining between them. This CDR3 reads CASSPQVQPTDTQYF. The CDR3 DNA reads as TGTGCCAGCTCACCACAGGTCCAACCCACAGATACGCAGTATTTT.

V gene TRBV27 combines with J gene TRBJ2-7, with TRBD1 matching over 8 bases. The V gene's germline CDR1 is MNHEY and CDR2 SMNVEV (reference sequence). V trimming: 8 bases; J trimming: 0 bases; junction bases outside the gene matches: 9. The CDR3 consists of 15 residues. DNA for the CDR3: TGTGCCAGCGAGACTCGACAGGGGCTCTCCTACGAGCAGTACTTC. Protein product: CASETRQGLSYEQYF.

The chain carries TRBV5-1 and TRBJ2-7; the match to TRBD2 covers 11 bases. The germline CDR1 and CDR2 sequences are SGHRS and YFSETQ. The CDR3 runs 16 residues. Trimming removed 0 bases from V and 3 bases from J; junction bases left unmatched: 5. The CDR3 DNA reads as TGCGCCAGCAGCTTGGATGGAGGGACTAGCGGCTACGAGCAGTACTTC. It is translated as CASSLDGGTSGYEQYF.

The chain joins TRBV19 to TRBJ1-2; D ambiguous. The germline V and J ends were trimmed by 7 bases and 4 bases, with 13 bases remaining between them. Germline-derived CDR1 and CDR2 are LNHDA and SQIVND (reference sequence). CDR3 length equals 13 residues. Here the CDR3 DNA reads TGTGCCAGTACCTTCGGACCGGGCTATGGCTACACCTTC. It codes for CASTFGPGYGYTF. Full variable domain (outside the CDR3, taken from reference TRBV19 and TRBJ1-2): DGGITQSPKYLFRKEGQNVTLSCEQNLNHDAMYWYRQDPGQGLRLIYYSQIVNDFQKGDIAEGYSVSREKKESFPLTVTSAQKNPTAFYLCASTFGPGYGYTFGSGTRLTVV.

The count of this clone is one. The chain recombines TRBV19 with TRBJ2-7; TRBD1 aligns across 9 bases. The CDR3 contains 17 residues. Unmatched junction bases numbered 9, after V lost 1 base and J lost 2 bases. Germline CDR1 reads LNHDA; CDR2 reads SQIVND (reference sequence). CDR3 coding DNA: TGTGCCAGTAGTATAGCGACGGGACAGGGACAGCCCTACGAGCAGTACTTC. Translated: CASSIATGQGQPYEQYF.

This chain joins TRBV6-6 and TRBJ2-7, with a possible D match to TRBD1 (5 bases). CDR1 MNHNY and CDR2 SVGAGI come from the germline V gene (reference sequence). V dropped 2 bases and J dropped 2 bases, with 7 bases sitting between them. This CDR3 comprises 13 residues. This chain's CDR3 is CASSYGATYEQYF. The CDR3 nucleotides read TGTGCCAGCAGTTACGGGGCAACCTACGAGCAGTACTTC.

The chain couples TRBV2 to TRBJ1-3; the D is unclear. The CDR3 spans 14 residues. The ends were cut back, 4 bases at V and 1 base at J, with 8 bases in the middle. Germline assignment: CDR1 SNHLY and CDR2 FYNNEI. CDR3 DNA: TGTGCCAGCAGTGTTTTGGGTTCTGGAAACACCATATATTTT. Its translation is CASSVLGSGNTIYF.

The chain links TRBV6-6 to TRBJ1-4; possibly TRBD1 for D (5 bases). The germline V gene has CDR1 MNHNY and CDR2 SVGAGI (reference sequence). This CDR3 spans 13 amino acids. Trimming removed 8 bases at V and 5 bases at J, with 12 bases between. DNA of the CDR3: TGTGCCAGCGTCGACAGACAAAATGAAAAACTGTTTTTT. Translation gives CASVDRQNEKLFF.

CDR3 loop: CASSSQEPTGELFF. In DNA form, the CDR3 reads TGTGCCAGCAGTTCACAGGAACCCACCGGGGAGCTGTTTTTT. V and J are TRBV2 and TRBJ2-2, with D tentatively TRBD1 (5 bases). V lost 5 bases, J lost 4 bases, and 11 bases lay in between. This CDR3 contains 14 residues. Germline V gene sequence: CDR1 SNHLY, CDR2 FYNNEI.

This clone has a single count. This sequence joins TRBV15 and TRBJ2-3, with D unclear. There are 16 residues in the CDR3. From germline, CDR1 is LNHNV and CDR2 YYDKDF (reference sequence). V was pared by 5 bases and J by 0 bases, with 15 bases between. CDR3 in DNA: TGTGCCACCAGCTTGGGATCCCCTCAAAGCACAGATACGCAGTATTTT. Encoded protein: CATSLGSPQSTDTQYF.

This chain links TRBV5-1 with TRBJ2-2; D possibly uses TRBD1 or TRBD2 (5 bases each). Between the trimmed V and J ends, which lost 2 bases and 3 bases, there was a span of 8 bases. The CDR3 contains 14 residues. Germline V lookup: CDR1 SGHRS, CDR2 YFSETQ. In nucleotides, the CDR3 is TGCGCCAGCAGCTTTATGGGGGACACCGGGGAGCTGTTTTTT. Translated, it gives CASSFMGDTGELFF. The whole variable domain, filled in from reference TRBV5-1 and TRBJ2-2, reads KAGVTQTPRYLIKTRGQQVTLSCSPISGHRSVSWYQQTPGQGLQFLFEYFSETQRNKGNFPGRFSGRQFSNSRSEMNVSTLELGDSALYLCASSFMGDTGELFFGEGSRLTVL.